The present TCR beta chain was sequenced within a study of CD8+ T cells in alopecia areata. Study summary: It was 6 to 18 months of tofacitinib, and then there were 6 months off drug. The study, taken as a whole, reports: Alopecia totalis/universalis scalp especially showed more expanded CD8+ clones than normal scalp. Scalp sample data also include resident alphabeta T cells from normal skin.

Reverse transcribed after extraction, RNA yielded cDNA as the sequencing template. Profiled with immunoSEQ multiplex PCR; TCRdb holds only in-frame clones, not every one. The sample gives more than 100,000 clones, around three fifths of which show up once; roughly 4.5% is in the top ten. There are 15 residues in the CDR3. Germline lookup yields CDR1 MGHRA and CDR2 YSYEKL. J was trimmed by 4 bases and V by 0 bases; bases with no gene match: 5. This clone appeared a few times. Its antigen remains unknown. Collection of lesional scalp punch biopsies and peripheral blood was performed in alopecia areata patients.

The sequenced sample was CD4+ T cells sorted from blood, obtained at week 0. This sequence originates from a human donor with alopecia areata. The chain carries TRBV4-1 and TRBJ1-2, with 7 bases lining up with TRBD1. The CDR3 bases are TGCGCCAGCAGCCAAGATCCACAGGGGACCTATGGCTACACCTTC. Residues: CASSQDPQGTYGYTF.